This T cell receptor (beta chain) was sequenced for a study of blood T cell repertoires in COVID-19. Across about two dozen US areas, participants ranged in age from about 18 to 90 years. All recovered Cohort 3 donors got two negative PCRs, got clearance, or saw symptom resolution. On this clone itself: Germline and junction disagree at one end, which may indicate a read error.

The CDR3 totals 13 residues. CDR1 and CDR2 from the germline V gene are SGHTA and FQGNSA. How the authors handled the data: Scientists estimated how many nucleated cells there were by amplifying reference gene primers. Produced via immunoSEQ multiplex PCR; TCRdb's table is partial and in-frame only. That table supplies the V and J calls and clone size; D and trimming were determined from the DNA. The sample records under 200,000 clones, around 80% being singletons. The rearrangement joins TRBV7-2 to TRBJ2-1; unclear D gene. This sequence originates from a woman aged 55-69 years who had recovered from COVID-19. Sequenced: PBMCs or T cells enriched from blood (not recorded which). The CDR3 loop is CASSFLTYSEQFF. The CDR3 DNA sequence: TGTGCCAGCAGCTTCCTCACTTACAGTGAGCAGTTCTTC.